The 14 T cell receptor beta chains below were found in one sample sequenced in a study of blood T cells in healthy people across ages. PCR was performed a second time for about 7 to 12 cycles using a sample-barcoded 5' primer and a J-beta primer mix. TCRdb used MiXCR to reprocess the 5' RACE reads, holding one entry per CDR3 protein. The repertoire holds approximately 1,700,000 distinct CDR3 sequences, with around 42% as singletons. Input material: blood. All receptors derive from a human donor in good health.

Only a few counts were recorded for this clonotype. This chain connects TRBV15 to TRBJ2-7; perhaps TRBD1 as D (5 bases). The CDR3 is 14 amino acids. Germline V gene data show CDR1 as LNHNV and CDR2 as YYDKDF (reference sequence). Trimming removed 4 bases at V and 0 bases at J, with 10 bases between. The CDR3 nucleotides read TGTGCCACCAGCATGAGACAGAACTCCTACGAGCAGTACTTC. Translation: CATSMRQNSYEQYF.

This chain connects TRBV27 to TRBJ2-7; possible D gene TRBD2, 6 bases. The CDR3 has 17 amino acids. CDR1 is MNHEY, CDR2 SMNVEV, per germline (reference sequence). V lost 4 bases and J 2 bases, leaving 21 bases between the germline ends. The CDR3 spells CASSYGTGGLYAYEQYF. The CDR3 region has the DNA TGTGCCAGCAGTTACGGGACTGGCGGGTTGTACGCCTACGAGCAGTACTTC.

The rearrangement links TRBV7-9 to TRBJ2-4, with TRBD2 matching 8 bases. After removal of 7 bases from V and 6 bases from J, the junction contained 5 bases not matched to a gene. The CDR3 extends over 13 amino acids. Germline values: CDR1 SEHNR, CDR2 FQNEAQ (reference sequence). The CDR3: CASTPGGINIQYF. The DNA for the CDR3 is TGTGCCAGCACCCCGGGGGGGATAAACATTCAGTACTTC.

J is TRBJ2-7 and V is TRBV29-1; 10 positions agree with TRBD2. Trimming took 6 bases from V and 7 from J; bases not matched to a gene: 9. This CDR3 spans 13 amino acids. CDR1 is SQVTM, CDR2 ANQGSEA, per germline. DNA of the CDR3: TGCAGCGTCGTGAGCGGGGGGGCTGGTGAGCAGTACTTC. As protein: CSVVSGGAGEQYF.

V is TRBV12-3 or TRBV12-4 and J is TRBJ2-1; possibly TRBD2 for D (6 bases). Trimming removed 5 bases at V and 5 bases at J, with 13 bases between. The CDR3 has 14 amino acids. The CDR3 sequence: CASSPGLLDNEQFF. CDR3 nucleotides: TGTGCCAGCAGTCCGGGACTCTTGGACAATGAGCAGTTCTTC.

The chain recombines TRBV28 with TRBJ2-1, with D tentatively TRBD2 (6 bases). The CDR3 is made up of 16 amino acids. Trimming took off 5 bases at V and 8 bases at J, with 22 bases between the two ends. Germline CDR1 is MDHEN and CDR2 is SYDVKM. Here the CDR3 DNA reads TGTGCCAGCAGTCCCCGGCGGGGTAAGGACAATGATGAGCAGTTCTTC. Translating gives CASSPRRGKDNDEQFF.

This sequence joins TRBV5-1 and TRBJ1-2; D is ambiguous. Trimming left V 4 bases short and J 13 bases short, with 20 bases between. Germline V gene sequence: CDR1 SGHRS, CDR2 YFSETQ. CDR3 size: 13 residues. CDR3 region: CASSPTRVAVVTF. The CDR3 DNA follows: TGCGCCAGCAGCCCGACTAGGGTTGCCGTCGTCACCTTC.

This clonotype turned up a few times. The chain carries TRBV20-1 and TRBJ2-7, with D unresolved. Trimming stripped 0 bases from V and 4 bases from J, with 10 bases between. The germline gives CDR1 DFQATT, CDR2 SNEGSKA (reference sequence). This CDR3 contains 13 residues. The CDR3, as DNA: TGCAGTGCTAGAGATAGGGTAGGGTACGAGCAGTACTTC. Its translation: CSARDRVGYEQYF.

The chain employs TRBV4-1 and TRBJ2-1; 10 nucleotides match TRBD2. CDR3 length: 17 residues. Germline assignment: CDR1 MGHRA and CDR2 YSYEKL. V gave up 2 bases and J gave up 3 bases; unmatched junction bases: 7. For the CDR3, the DNA is TGCGCCAGCAGCCAAAGGCTGGTAGCGGGGGGCTACAATGAGCAGTTCTTC. Protein product: CASSQRLVAGGYNEQFF.

This rearrangement joins TRBV9 to TRBJ1-2, with 7 nucleotides matching TRBD1. Trimming removed 2 bases from V and 4 bases from J; junction bases left unmatched: 5. Germline V gives CDR1 SGDLS, CDR2 YYNGEE. CDR3 size: 14 residues. Here the CDR3 DNA reads TGTGCCAGCAGCGTTGGGGACAGAGCCTATGGCTACACCTTC. This sequence encodes CASSVGDRAYGYTF. Full variable domain (missing parts from reference TRBV9 and TRBJ1-2): DSGVTQTPKHLITATGQRVTLRCSPRSGDLSVYWYQQSLDQGLQFLIQYYNGEERAKGNILERFSAQQFPDLHSELNLSSLELGDSALYFCASSVGDRAYGYTFGSGTRLTVV.

CDR3 sequence reads: CASSLPPQPQHF. The CDR3 nucleotides read TGTGCCAGCAGCCTTCCTCCACAACCCCAGCATTTT. The chain joins TRBV7-2 to TRBJ1-5; no definite D call. CDR1 and CDR2 from the germline V gene are SGHTA and FQGNSA. With 5 bases removed from V and 10 bases from J, the gap between germline ends came to 12 bases. There are 12 residues in the CDR3.

This clonotype was seen only once. The chain uses TRBV7-2 and TRBJ1-1; perhaps TRBD1 as D (6 bases). The CDR3 totals 15 residues. Germline CDR1 SGHTA, CDR2 FQGNSA. V lost 2 bases and J 1 base, leaving 11 bases between the germline ends. CDR3 in amino acids: CASSLSGTRNTEAFF. The CDR3 nucleotides read TGTGCCAGCAGCTTATCCGGGACACGGAACACTGAAGCTTTCTTT. Full variable domain (rest looked up from reference TRBV7-2 and TRBJ1-1): GAGVSQSPSNKVTEKGKDVELRCDPISGHTALYWYRQSLGQGLEFLIYFQGNSAPDKSGLPSDRFSAERTGGSVSTLTIQRTQQEDSAVYLCASSLSGTRNTEAFFGQGTRLTVV.

The chain links TRBV10-3 to TRBJ2-3, with TRBD1 matching 7 bases. Germline V gene lookup returns CDR1 ENHRY and CDR2 SYGVKD. The CDR3 is 15 amino acids. V shed 0 bases and J 4 bases; nucleotides not matched to a gene: 4. Here the CDR3 DNA reads TGTGCCATCAGTGAGTCAGACAGGGTGGCAGATACGCAGTATTTT. Amino acids: CAISESDRVADTQYF.

This clonotype was counted a few times. The chain uses TRBV7-9 and TRBJ2-5, with D possibly matching TRBD2 (6 bases). Germline V gives CDR1 SEHNR, CDR2 FQNEAQ (reference sequence). Trimming stripped 4 bases from V and 0 bases from J, with 15 bases between. The CDR3 is 16 residues long. Here the CDR3 reads CASSSGGLRYQETQYF. DNA for the CDR3: TGTGCCAGCAGCTCCGGGGGTTTGCGGTACCAAGAGACCCAGTACTTC.